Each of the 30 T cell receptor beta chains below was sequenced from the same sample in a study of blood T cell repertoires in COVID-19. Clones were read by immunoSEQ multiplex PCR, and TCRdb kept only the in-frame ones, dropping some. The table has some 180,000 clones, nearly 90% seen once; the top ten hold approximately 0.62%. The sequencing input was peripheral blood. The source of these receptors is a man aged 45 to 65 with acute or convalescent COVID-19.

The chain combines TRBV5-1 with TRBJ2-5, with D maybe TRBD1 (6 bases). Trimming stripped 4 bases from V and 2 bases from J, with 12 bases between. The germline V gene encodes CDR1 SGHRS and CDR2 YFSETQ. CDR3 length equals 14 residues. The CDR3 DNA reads TGCGCCAGCAGCGTTGGACAGTTACAAGAGACCCAGTACTTC. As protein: CASSVGQLQETQYF. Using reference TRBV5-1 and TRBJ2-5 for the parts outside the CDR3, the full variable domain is KAGVTQTPRYLIKTRGQQVTLSCSPISGHRSVSWYQQTPGQGLQFLFEYFSETQRNKGNFPGRFSGRQFSNSRSEMNVSTLELGDSALYLCASSVGQLQETQYFGPGTRLLVL.

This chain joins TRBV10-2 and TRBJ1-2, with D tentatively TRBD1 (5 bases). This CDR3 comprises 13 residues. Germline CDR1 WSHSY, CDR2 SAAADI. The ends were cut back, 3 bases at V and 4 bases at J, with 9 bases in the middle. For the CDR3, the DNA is TGCGCCAGCAGTGACAGGGTGGTCTATGGCTACACCTTC. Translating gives CASSDRVVYGYTF.

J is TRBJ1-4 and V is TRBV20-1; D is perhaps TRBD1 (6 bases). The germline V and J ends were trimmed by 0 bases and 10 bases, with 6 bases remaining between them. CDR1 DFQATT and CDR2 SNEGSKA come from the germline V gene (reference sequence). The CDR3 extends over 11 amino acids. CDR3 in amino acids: CSAREGGKLFF. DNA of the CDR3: TGCAGTGCTAGAGAAGGGGGAAAACTGTTTTTT.

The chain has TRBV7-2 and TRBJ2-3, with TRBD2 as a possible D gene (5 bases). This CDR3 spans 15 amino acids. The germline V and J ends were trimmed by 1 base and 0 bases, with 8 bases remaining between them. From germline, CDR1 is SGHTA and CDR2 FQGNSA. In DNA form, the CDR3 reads TGTGCCAGCAGCTTAGACCCGGGGAGCACAGATACGCAGTATTTT. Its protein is CASSLDPGSTDTQYF.

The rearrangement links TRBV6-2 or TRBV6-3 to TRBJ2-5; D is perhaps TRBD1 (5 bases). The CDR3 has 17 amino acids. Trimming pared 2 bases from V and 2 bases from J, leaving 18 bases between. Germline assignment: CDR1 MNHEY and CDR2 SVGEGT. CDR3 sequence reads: CASSYGHDSYGQETQYF. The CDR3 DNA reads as TGTGCCAGCAGTTACGGTCACGACAGTTATGGGCAAGAGACCCAGTACTTC.

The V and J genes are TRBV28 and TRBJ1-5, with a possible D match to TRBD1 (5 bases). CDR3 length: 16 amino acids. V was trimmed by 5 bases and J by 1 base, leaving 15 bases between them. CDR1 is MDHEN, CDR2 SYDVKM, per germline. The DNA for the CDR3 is TGTGCCAGCAGTCTTCGGAGGGGTGGGAGCAATCAGCCCCAGCATTTT. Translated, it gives CASSLRRGGSNQPQHF.

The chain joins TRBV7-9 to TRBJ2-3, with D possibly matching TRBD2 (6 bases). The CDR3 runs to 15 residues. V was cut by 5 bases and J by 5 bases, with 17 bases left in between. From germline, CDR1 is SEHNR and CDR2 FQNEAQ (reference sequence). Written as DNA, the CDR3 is TGTGCCAGCAGCCCCCCTCTTCGGGGGAGAGATACGCAGTATTTT. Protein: CASSPPLRGRDTQYF.

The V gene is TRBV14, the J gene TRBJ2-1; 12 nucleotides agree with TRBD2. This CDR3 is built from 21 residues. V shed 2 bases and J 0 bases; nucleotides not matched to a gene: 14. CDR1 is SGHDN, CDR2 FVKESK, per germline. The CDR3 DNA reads TGTGCCAGCAGCCAAATCGGGGGTAGACTAGCGGGAGTTCCCTCCTACAATGAGCAGTTCTTC. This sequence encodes CASSQIGGRLAGVPSYNEQFF.

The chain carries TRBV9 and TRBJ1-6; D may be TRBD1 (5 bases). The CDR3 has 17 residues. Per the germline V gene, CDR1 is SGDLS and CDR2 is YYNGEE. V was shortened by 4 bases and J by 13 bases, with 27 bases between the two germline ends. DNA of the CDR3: TGTGCCAGCAGCTTAGAAGGGGCCCCACGGCGCCTATCGCCCCTCCACTTT. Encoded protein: CASSLEGAPRRLSPLHF.

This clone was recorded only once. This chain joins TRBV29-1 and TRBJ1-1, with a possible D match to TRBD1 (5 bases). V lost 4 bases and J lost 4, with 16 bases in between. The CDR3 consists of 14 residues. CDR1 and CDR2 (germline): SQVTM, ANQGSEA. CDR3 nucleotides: TGCAGCGTTGGGGGCCCATCCGTGGGCACTGAAGCTTTCTTT. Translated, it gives CSVGGPSVGTEAFF. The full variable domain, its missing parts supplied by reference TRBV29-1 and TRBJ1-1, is SAVISQKPSRDICQRGTSLTIQCQVDSQVTMMFWYRQQPGQSLTLIATANQGSEATYESGFVIDKFPISRPNLTFSTLTVSNMSPEDSSIYLCSVGGPSVGTEAFFGQGTRLTVV.

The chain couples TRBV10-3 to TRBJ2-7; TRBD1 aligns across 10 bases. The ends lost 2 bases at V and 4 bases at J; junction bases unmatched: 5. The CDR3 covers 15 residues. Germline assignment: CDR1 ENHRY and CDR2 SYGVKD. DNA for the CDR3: TGTGCCATCAGTGAGCGGACAGGGGGGGGGTACGAGCAGTACGTC. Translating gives CAISERTGGGYEQYV.

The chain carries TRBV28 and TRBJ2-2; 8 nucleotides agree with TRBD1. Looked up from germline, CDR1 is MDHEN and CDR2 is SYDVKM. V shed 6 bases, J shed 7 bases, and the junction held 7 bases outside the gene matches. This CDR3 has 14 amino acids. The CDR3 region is CASRTGDLGGELFF. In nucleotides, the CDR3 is TGTGCCAGCAGGACAGGGGATCTGGGCGGGGAGCTGTTTTTT.

The CDR3 here is CASSLDASPNTGELFF. CDR3 DNA: TGTGCCAGCAGCTTGGATGCTAGCCCGAACACCGGGGAGCTGTTTTTT. The genes are TRBV5-4 and TRBJ2-2; D possibly corresponds to TRBD2 (5 bases). Trimming shortened V by 0 bases and J by 0 bases, and 9 bases separated the two germline ends. Germline CDR1 SGHNT, CDR2 YYREEE (reference sequence). CDR3 length: 16 amino acids.

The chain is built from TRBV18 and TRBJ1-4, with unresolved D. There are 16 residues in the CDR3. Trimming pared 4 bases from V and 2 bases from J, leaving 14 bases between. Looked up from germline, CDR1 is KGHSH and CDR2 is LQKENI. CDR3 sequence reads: CASSQRMLQTNEKLFF. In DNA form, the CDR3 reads TGTGCCAGCTCACAGAGGATGTTGCAGACTAATGAAAAACTGTTTTTT.

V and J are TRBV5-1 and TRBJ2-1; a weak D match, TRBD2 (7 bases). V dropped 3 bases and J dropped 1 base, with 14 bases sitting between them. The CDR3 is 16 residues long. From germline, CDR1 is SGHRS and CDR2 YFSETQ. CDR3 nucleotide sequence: TGCGCCAGCAGCTCGCCGGGGGGCGCGTCCTACAATGAGCAGTTCTTC. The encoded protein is CASSSPGGASYNEQFF. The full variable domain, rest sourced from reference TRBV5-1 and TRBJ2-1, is KAGVTQTPRYLIKTRGQQVTLSCSPISGHRSVSWYQQTPGQGLQFLFEYFSETQRNKGNFPGRFSGRQFSNSRSEMNVSTLELGDSALYLCASSSPGGASYNEQFFGPGTRLTVL.

In DNA, the CDR3 is TGTGCCAGCAGTGACAGCCGGACAAACAGCAAGTGTCCCCATCAGCCCCAGCATTTT. Translating it yields CASSDSRTNSKCPHQPQHF. The genes are TRBV6-4 and TRBJ1-5; maybe TRBD1 (5 bases). The V end was cut by 2 bases, the J end by 5 bases, with 25 bases between. This CDR3 comprises 19 residues. Germline CDR1 and CDR2: MRHNA and SNTAGT.

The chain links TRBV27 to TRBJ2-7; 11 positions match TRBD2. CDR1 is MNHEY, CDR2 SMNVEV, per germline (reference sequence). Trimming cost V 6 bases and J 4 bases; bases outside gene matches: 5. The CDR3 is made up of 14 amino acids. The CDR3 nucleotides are TGTGCCAGCAGCCGGACTAGCGGGCCTTACGAGCAGTACTTC. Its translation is CASSRTSGPYEQYF.

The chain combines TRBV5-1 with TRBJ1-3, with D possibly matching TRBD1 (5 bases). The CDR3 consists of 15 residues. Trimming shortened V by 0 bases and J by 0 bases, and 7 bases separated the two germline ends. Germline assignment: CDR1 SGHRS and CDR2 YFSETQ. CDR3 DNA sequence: TGCGCCAGCAGCTTGGTGGGGGGCTCTGGAAACACCATATATTTT. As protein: CASSLVGGSGNTIYF.

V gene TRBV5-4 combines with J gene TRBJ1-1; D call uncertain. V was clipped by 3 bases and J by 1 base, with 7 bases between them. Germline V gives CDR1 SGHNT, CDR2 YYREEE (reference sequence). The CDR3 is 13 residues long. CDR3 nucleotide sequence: TGTGCCAGCAGCTCCACAGAGAACACTGAAGCTTTCTTT. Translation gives CASSSTENTEAFF.

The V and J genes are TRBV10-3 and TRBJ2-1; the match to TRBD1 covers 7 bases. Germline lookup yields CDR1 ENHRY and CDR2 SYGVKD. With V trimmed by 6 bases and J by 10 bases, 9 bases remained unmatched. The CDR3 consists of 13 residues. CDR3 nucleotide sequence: TGTGCCATCAGGGAACAGGGGCGGCGCGAGCAGTTCTTC. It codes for CAIREQGRREQFF.

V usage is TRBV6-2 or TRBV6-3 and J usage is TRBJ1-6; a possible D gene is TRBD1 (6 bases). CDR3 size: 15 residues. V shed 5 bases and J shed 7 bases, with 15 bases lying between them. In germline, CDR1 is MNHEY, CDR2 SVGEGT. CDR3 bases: TGTGCCAGCAGTCGGGGGGGGGCTGGCAATTCACCCCTCCACTTT. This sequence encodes CASSRGGAGNSPLHF.

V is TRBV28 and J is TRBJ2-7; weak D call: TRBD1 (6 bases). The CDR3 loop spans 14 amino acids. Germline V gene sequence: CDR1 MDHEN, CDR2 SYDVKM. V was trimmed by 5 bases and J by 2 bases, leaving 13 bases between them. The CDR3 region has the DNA TGTGCCAGCAGTCCCCTGGGACAAACCTACGAGCAGTACGTC. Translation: CASSPLGQTYEQYV.

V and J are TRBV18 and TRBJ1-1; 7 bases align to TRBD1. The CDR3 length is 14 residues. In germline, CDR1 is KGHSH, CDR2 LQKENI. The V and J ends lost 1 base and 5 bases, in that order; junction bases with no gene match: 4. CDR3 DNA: TGTGCCAGCTCACCACGGGAACAGGGGACTGAAGCTTTCTTT. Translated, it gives CASSPREQGTEAFF.

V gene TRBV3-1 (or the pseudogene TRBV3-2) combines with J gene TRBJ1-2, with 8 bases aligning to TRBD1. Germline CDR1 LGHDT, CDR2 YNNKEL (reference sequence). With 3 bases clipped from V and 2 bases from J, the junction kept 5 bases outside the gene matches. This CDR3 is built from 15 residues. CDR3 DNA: TGTGCCAGCAGCCAGCCCGGGACAGGAAACTATGGCTACACCTTC. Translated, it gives CASSQPGTGNYGYTF.

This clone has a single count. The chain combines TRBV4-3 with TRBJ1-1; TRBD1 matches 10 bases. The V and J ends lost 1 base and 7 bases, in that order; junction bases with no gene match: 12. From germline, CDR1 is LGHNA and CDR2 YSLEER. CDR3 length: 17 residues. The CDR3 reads CASSQGSFGTGAGEAFF. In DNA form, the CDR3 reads TGCGCCAGCAGCCAAGGGTCTTTTGGGACAGGGGCTGGTGAAGCTTTCTTT.

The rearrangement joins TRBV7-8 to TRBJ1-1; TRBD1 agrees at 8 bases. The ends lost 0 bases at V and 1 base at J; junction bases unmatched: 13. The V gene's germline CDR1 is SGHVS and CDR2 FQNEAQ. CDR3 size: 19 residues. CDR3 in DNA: TGTGCCAGCAGCTTAGCGAAATCCCCTCGGACAGGGAAGAACACTGAAGCTTTCTTT. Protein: CASSLAKSPRTGKNTEAFF.

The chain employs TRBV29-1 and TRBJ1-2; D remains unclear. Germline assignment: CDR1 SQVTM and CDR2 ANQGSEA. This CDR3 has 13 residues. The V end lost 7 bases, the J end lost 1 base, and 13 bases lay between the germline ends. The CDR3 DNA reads TGCAGCGCGCTATGGGCCTTTAACTATGGCTACACCTTC. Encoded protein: CSALWAFNYGYTF.

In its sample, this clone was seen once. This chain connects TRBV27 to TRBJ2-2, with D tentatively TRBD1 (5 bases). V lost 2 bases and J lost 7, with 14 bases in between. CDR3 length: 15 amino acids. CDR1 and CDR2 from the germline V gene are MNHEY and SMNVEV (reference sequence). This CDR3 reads CASSLRGQLGGELFF. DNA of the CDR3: TGTGCCAGCAGTTTAAGGGGTCAGCTTGGCGGGGAGCTGTTTTTT.

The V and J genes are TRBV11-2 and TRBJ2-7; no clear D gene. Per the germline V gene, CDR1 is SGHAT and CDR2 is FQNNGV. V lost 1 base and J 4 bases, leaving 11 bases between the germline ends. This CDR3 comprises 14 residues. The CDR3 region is CASSLVRQAYEQYF. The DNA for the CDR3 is TGTGCCAGCAGCTTAGTTCGGCAGGCGTACGAGCAGTACTTC.

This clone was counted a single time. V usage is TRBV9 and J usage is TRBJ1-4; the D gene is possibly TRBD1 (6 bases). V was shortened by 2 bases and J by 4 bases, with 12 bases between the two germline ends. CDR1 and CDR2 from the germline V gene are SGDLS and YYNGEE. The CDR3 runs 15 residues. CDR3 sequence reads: CASSVATGINEKLFF. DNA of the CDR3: TGTGCCAGCAGCGTGGCTACAGGGATTAATGAAAAACTGTTTTTT.